This T cell receptor (beta chain) comes out of a study of PD-1 blockade in classical Hodgkin lymphoma. Using immunoSEQ multiplex PCR, the repertoire was profiled, and TCRdb retains in-frame clones only, with some absent. This sample has roughly 60,000 clones, with around 90% found just once. Germline-derived CDR1 and CDR2 are LNHDA and SQIVND (reference sequence). V lost 7 bases and J lost 6; bases outside the gene matches: 23. CDR3 size: 19 residues. Following autologous stem cell transplantation, relapse occurred in every patient, and exposure to brentuximab vedotin varied. The sequenced sample was peripheral blood mononuclear cells (PBMCs), obtained before the second cycle of nivolumab. This receptor was taken from a human donor with classical Hodgkin lymphoma. The chain combines TRBV19 with TRBJ1-1, with 10 bases aligning to TRBD1. DNA for the CDR3: TGTGCCAGTAATCACCCGGGGTTCTTTTCGACAGGGGGCCTTTCTGAAGCTTTCTTT. It yields the protein CASNHPGFFSTGGLSEAFF.